Given below is one T cell receptor (beta chain) in context. This sample is drawn from a study of blood T cell repertoires in COVID-19. Participants came from roughly 23 US areas, aged roughly 18 to 89 years. Exposed participants came across a COVID-19 case within 2 weeks before study entry. In the authors' workflow: Amplification from reference gene primers served as the basis for estimated nucleated cell counts. Generated by immunoSEQ multiplex PCR, the TCRdb table keeps only in-frame clones and is missing some. From that table come the V and J calls and clone size; the DNA was used to work out D and trimming. The sample records about 220,000 clones, approximately 83% being singletons. Trimming took 0 bases from V and 3 from J, leaving 20 bases between them. There are 18 residues in the CDR3. The V gene's germline CDR1 is MNHEY and CDR2 SMNVEV (reference sequence).

What was sequenced was PBMCs or T cells enriched from blood (not recorded which). This chain connects TRBV27 to TRBJ1-2, with D hard to call. The receptor comes from a woman aged 45 to 65 who had been exposed to COVID-19. The CDR3 loop reads CASSLSRPVESRDYGYTF. As DNA, the CDR3 is TGTGCCAGCAGTTTATCGAGGCCCGTAGAGAGCCGGGACTATGGCTACACCTTC.